What follows describes a single T cell receptor beta chain. It has no known antigen specificity. Base qualities are missing; no much larger clone stands one base away. Other DNA sequences within the sample encode an identical CDR3. These data are taken from a study of T cell responses to AZD1222 COVID-19 vaccine (dated by TCRdb to the early 2020s). About the study as a whole: AZD1222 recipients whose second dose came at about 4 weeks and those whose second dose came at about 12 weeks were combined into one group, since spike-specific TCR depth and breadth did not differ between the two schedules. A total of 233 trial participants underwent TCR sequencing, of whom 207 had received two doses of AZD1222 and roughly 26 had received two doses of the MenACWY control vaccine. Enrollment into the trials was organized by age into subgroups of 18-55, 56-69 and 70-plus years, and those subgroups contained roughly 140, 27 and 60 TCR-sequenced participants, respectively.

The CDR3 sequence holds 12 residues, the cysteine and phenylalanine included. Only the CDR3 DNA stays, 36 bases, in frame from base 1. The germline V gene encodes CDR1 LGHDT and CDR2 YNNKEL (reference sequence). V lost 0 bases and J lost 4 bases; the stretch between them is 4 bases long. The CDR3 regions of human TCRbeta chains were analyzed by immunosequencing. The authors' pipeline ran thus. TCRs in the repertoires were matched against a reference library of SARS-CoV-2-specific TCRs that had been generated with the MIRA antigen-specificity platform. Breadth was defined as the fraction of unique TCRs that were SARS-CoV-2-associated. Depth was defined as the fraction of total T cells that were SARS-CoV-2-associated. Using the MIRA data, each spike-specific TCR was assigned both to the spike region to which the TCR was reactive and to a CD4 or CD8 class. Log10-transformed breadth and depth values were compared by one-way ANOVA with Sidak's multiple comparisons tests. Not all clones reach the TCRdb copy of this immuneACCESS table, which keeps in-frame sequences only. Checked studies attribute under half of the gap to unresolved V genes and leave the rest unexplained. V and J calls and clone size follow that table, whereas D and trimming were derived from the DNA. The sample table contains approximately 74,000 clones; only one count was recorded for 82% of them. The ten largest clonotypes hold around 2.8% of the sample.

The sample's time point label, in plain terms: baseline before first vaccination. Vaccinee samples came from UK trials COV001 and COV002, including a single-blind randomized controlled phase 2/3 trial of AZD1222 (ChAdOx1 nCoV-19) in healthy adults. Trial participant PBMC samples were collected at day 0 and day 28 after the second dose for TCRbeta chain sequencing. Here is what the overall study found, with its caveats: Conclusions about previously exposed vaccinees are limited because only six or seven AZD1222 recipients were SARS-CoV-2 seropositive at baseline. Epitopes outside the regions mutated in the B.1.351 and B.1.1.7 variants were reportedly recognized by nearly half of the unique spike-specific TCRs. The 56-69-year group was small, and its depth increase did not reach significance, likely because of low power. Vaccine-associated CD4 TCRs spanned the whole spike protein, with dominant responses in regions 160-218 and 743-854. Because no day 14 peak-response samples were available, the repertoires could be characterized only after the peak T cell response. Spike-specific TCR breadth and depth rose significantly after two AZD1222 doses compared with day 0 and with MenACWY recipients. Participants were mostly white British and included more females than males, and it was suggested by the authors that clonal diversity may have been underestimated.

This receptor was obtained from an adult in good health. The chain is encoded by TRBV3-1 (or the pseudogene TRBV3-2) joined to TRBJ2-7; no confident D gene assignment can be made. The material was peripheral blood, obtained on day 0 of AZD1222 vaccination. The CDR3 protein sequence reads: CASSQEGYEQYF. The DNA reads TGTGCCAGCAGCCAAGAAGGTTACGAGCAGTACTTC.